A selection of T cell receptor beta chains follows, all from one sample in a study of blood T cell repertoires in COVID-19. Repertoires were generated with immunoSEQ multiplex PCR, while TCRdb's copy carries only in-frame clones and drops some. Here the sample spans approximately 96,000 clones, roughly 80% being singletons. The sequenced sample consisted of peripheral blood. Every receptor here comes from a woman aged 80 or over with acute or convalescent COVID-19. The CDR3 runs from the conserved cysteine through the conserved F or W. The D gene is left open where the match is weak. Size is omitted from some rows. Given values are once, few, many or a class for expanded clones.

CDR3: CASSPTGQETQYF
DNA: TGTGCCAGCAGTCCTACAGGGCAAGAGACCCAGTACTTC
J: TRBJ2-5
D: -
V: TRBV7-7
size: -

CDR3: CASSLPLDGADTQYF
DNA: TGTGCCAGCAGCTTACCCCTAGATGGAGCAGATACGCAGTATTTT
J: TRBJ2-3
D: -
V: TRBV7-6
size: -

CDR3: CASSFSGMATGELFF
DNA: TGTGCCAGCAGTTTTAGCGGGATGGCCACCGGGGAGCTGTTTTTT
J: TRBJ2-2
D: TRBD2
V: TRBV27
size: -

CDR3: CASRPGQGNSPLHF
DNA: TGTGCCAGCAGACCGGGACAGGGGAATTCACCCCTCCACTTT
J: TRBJ1-6
D: TRBD1
V: TRBV28
size: -

CDR3: CASSSQGLDTQYF
DNA: TGTGCCAGCAGTTCACAGGGGTTGGATACGCAGTATTTT
J: TRBJ2-3
D: TRBD1
V: TRBV7-3
size: -

CDR3: CASSPAGNTEAFF
DNA: TGTGCCAGCTCACCAGCAGGGAACACTGAAGCTTTCTTT
J: TRBJ1-1
D: -
V: TRBV18
size: -

CDR3: CASAMAIAGASSYEQYF
DNA: TGCGCCAGCGCTATGGCGATAGCGGGGGCGAGCTCCTACGAGCAGTACTTC
J: TRBJ2-7
D: TRBD2
V: TRBV5-1
size: -

CDR3: CASSPRTSGVTDTQYF
DNA: TGCGCCAGCAGCCCAAGGACTAGCGGGGTAACAGATACGCAGTATTTT
J: TRBJ2-3
D: TRBD2
V: TRBV5-1
size: once

CDR3: CASSIVGSSNYGYTF
DNA: TGTGCCAGTAGTATTGTGGGCAGTTCTAACTATGGCTACACCTTC
J: TRBJ1-2
D: -
V: TRBV19
size: once

CDR3: CATSGGVMNTEAFF
DNA: TGTGCCACCTCGGGGGGGGTAATGAACACTGAAGCTTTCTTT
J: TRBJ1-1
D: -
V: TRBV28
size: -

CDR3: CASTSRGRPLGYTF
DNA: TGTGCCAGCACCTCGCGGGGGCGTCCCCTTGGCTACACCTTC
J: TRBJ1-2
D: -
V: TRBV6-5
size: -

CDR3: CASSPYSGGTNTGELFF
DNA: TGCGCCAGCAGCCCGTATAGCGGGGGGACGAACACCGGGGAGCTGTTTTTT
J: TRBJ2-2
D: TRBD2
V: TRBV4-1
size: -

CDR3: CASSYGVGSGNTIYF
DNA: TGTGCCAGCAGTTATGGAGTTGGCTCTGGAAACACCATATATTTT
J: TRBJ1-3
D: -
V: TRBV6-2/TRBV6-3
size: -

CDR3: CASSRNAGGADTEAFF
DNA: TGCGCCAGCAGCCGGAACGCAGGGGGCGCAGACACTGAAGCTTTCTTT
J: TRBJ1-1
D: TRBD1
V: TRBV4-3
size: -

CDR3: CASTSSALRSTDTQYF
DNA: TGTGCCAGTACCTCCAGTGCCCTCCGAAGCACAGATACGCAGTATTTT
J: TRBJ2-3
D: -
V: TRBV19
size: -

CDR3: CASSIGQLREQYF
DNA: TGTGCCAGCAGTATAGGACAGCTCCGCGAGCAGTACTTC
J: TRBJ2-7
D: -
V: TRBV2
size: -

CDR3: CASSTGGTNQPQHF
DNA: TGTGCCAGCAGCACAGGGGGCACAAATCAGCCCCAGCATTTT
J: TRBJ1-5
D: TRBD1
V: TRBV28
size: -

CDR3: CASSEQGAGNTIYF
DNA: TGCGCCAGCAGCGAACAGGGGGCGGGAAACACCATATATTTT
J: TRBJ1-3
D: TRBD1
V: TRBV5-1
size: once

CDR3: CASSPPTGQMDTQYF
DNA: TGTGCCAGCAGTCCCCCCACAGGACAAATGGATACGCAGTATTTT
J: TRBJ2-3
D: -
V: TRBV28
size: -

CDR3: CASSPPGQGATNEKLFF
DNA: TGTGCCAGCAGCCCTCCTGGACAGGGGGCAACTAATGAAAAACTGTTTTTT
J: TRBJ1-4
D: TRBD1
V: TRBV7-9
size: few

CDR3: CAVTGGSNYGYTF
DNA: TGTGCCGTTACGGGGGGGTCCAACTATGGCTACACCTTC
J: TRBJ1-2
D: -
V: TRBV6-5
size: -

CDR3: CASSRQGAYTEAFF
DNA: TGTGCCAGCAGCCGACAGGGGGCATACACTGAAGCTTTCTTT
J: TRBJ1-1
D: TRBD1
V: TRBV6-5
size: -

CDR3: CASSLRPIEGGFLGKLFF
DNA: TGTGCCAGCAGCTTACGCCCCATAGAGGGAGGGTTCTTGGGAAAACTGTTTTTT
J: TRBJ1-4
D: -
V: TRBV7-6
size: -

CDR3: CSASRTSGEETQYF
DNA: TGCAGTGCTAGTCGCACTAGCGGGGAAGAGACCCAGTACTTC
J: TRBJ2-5
D: TRBD2
V: TRBV20-1
size: -

CDR3: CASSQDRGRGNSPLHF
DNA: TGTGCCAGCAGCCAAGATAGAGGCAGGGGGAATTCACCCCTCCACTTT
J: TRBJ1-6
D: TRBD1
V: TRBV3-1/TRBV3-2
size: -

CDR3: CASSIAPVSGVTQYF
DNA: TGTGCCAGTAGTATTGCTCCAGTGTCCGGGGTTACGCAGTATTTT
J: TRBJ2-3
D: -
V: TRBV19
size: -

CDR3: CASSETGTGELFF
DNA: TGTGCCAGCAGTGAGACCGGGACCGGGGAGCTGTTTTTT
J: TRBJ2-2
D: -
V: TRBV2
size: once

CDR3: CAWSSGNYGYTF
DNA: TGTGCCTGGAGTTCAGGGAACTATGGCTACACCTTC
J: TRBJ1-2
D: -
V: TRBV30
size: -

CDR3: CASSPDGNYGYTF
DNA: TGTGCCAGCAGCCCAGACGGGAACTATGGCTACACCTTC
J: TRBJ1-2
D: -
V: TRBV5-5
size: -

CDR3: CASRLAGGHNEQFF
DNA: TGTGCCTCCAGACTAGCGGGGGGTCACAATGAGCAGTTCTTC
J: TRBJ2-1
D: TRBD2
V: TRBV15
size: -

CDR3: CASSFGGHTGELFF
DNA: TGCGCCAGCAGCTTCGGGGGGCACACCGGGGAGCTGTTTTTT
J: TRBJ2-2
D: -
V: TRBV5-1
size: -

CDR3: CASSSTAGTGTYEQYF
DNA: TGTGCCAGCAGCTCCACCGCCGGGACAGGCACCTACGAGCAGTACTTC
J: TRBJ2-7
D: TRBD1
V: TRBV7-2
size: -

CDR3: CASSPGEVETQYF
DNA: TGTGCCAGCTCACCCGGGGAGGTAGAGACCCAGTACTTC
J: TRBJ2-5
D: -
V: TRBV18
size: -

CDR3: CASGPTSGGTDTQYF
DNA: TGTGCTAGTGGCCCGACTAGCGGGGGCACAGATACGCAGTATTTT
J: TRBJ2-3
D: TRBD2
V: TRBV12-5
size: -

CDR3: CASSLWENEQFF
DNA: TGTGCCAGCAGCTTGTGGGAGAATGAGCAGTTCTTC
J: TRBJ2-1
D: -
V: TRBV5-4
size: -

CDR3: CASSLRDSTNYGYTF
DNA: TGTGCCAGCAGCTTACGGGACAGTACTAACTATGGCTACACCTTC
J: TRBJ1-2
D: TRBD1
V: TRBV7-8
size: -

CDR3: CASSLGLPYNSPLHF
DNA: TGTGCCAGCAGCTTAGGACTGCCCTATAATTCACCCCTCCACTTT
J: TRBJ1-6
D: -
V: TRBV7-2
size: -

CDR3: CASSYDRGRYGYTF
DNA: TGTGCCAGCAGTTACGACAGGGGACGATATGGCTACACCTTC
J: TRBJ1-2
D: TRBD1
V: TRBV6-2/TRBV6-3
size: -

CDR3: CASSPEGGGEAFF
DNA: TGTGCCAGCAGTCCTGAAGGGGGCGGTGAAGCTTTCTTT
J: TRBJ1-1
D: TRBD1
V: TRBV11-3
size: -

CDR3: CAISNYRESLNEQFF
DNA: TGTGCCATCAGTAACTATCGGGAATCCCTCAATGAGCAGTTCTTC
J: TRBJ2-1
D: -
V: TRBV10-3
size: -

CDR3: CASSVAGVYNEQFF
DNA: TGCGCCAGCAGCGTAGCGGGGGTCTACAATGAGCAGTTCTTC
J: TRBJ2-1
D: TRBD2
V: TRBV5-1
size: -

CDR3: CASSLGSWGGRFSPLHF
DNA: TGTGCCAGCAGCTTAGGGTCCTGGGGGGGACGATTTTCACCCCTCCACTTT
J: TRBJ1-6
D: -
V: TRBV13
size: -

CDR3: CASSPGRPGELFF
DNA: TGTGCCAGCAGTCCAGGCCGTCCCGGGGAGCTGTTTTTT
J: TRBJ2-2
D: -
V: TRBV11-3
size: -

CDR3: CASSGGRLTGELFF
DNA: TGTGCCAGCAGTGGTGGTCGACTAACCGGGGAGCTGTTTTTT
J: TRBJ2-2
D: -
V: TRBV2
size: -

CDR3: CASSWDSDGNQPQHF
DNA: TGTGCCAGCAGCTGGGACAGCGATGGGAATCAGCCCCAGCATTTT
J: TRBJ1-5
D: TRBD1
V: TRBV7-9
size: once

CDR3: CASSQGLRDAYGYTF
DNA: TGTGCCAGCAGCCAAGGCCTCCGGGATGCCTATGGCTACACCTTC
J: TRBJ1-2
D: -
V: TRBV14
size: -

CDR3: CASTGGTEAFF
DNA: TGCGCCAGCACGGGGGGCACTGAAGCTTTCTTT
J: TRBJ1-1
D: -
V: TRBV5-1
size: -

CDR3: CASSLLAAASGNTIYF
DNA: TGTGCCAGCAGCCTCCTGGCGGCAGCCTCTGGAAACACCATATATTTT
J: TRBJ1-3
D: -
V: TRBV5-6
size: once

CDR3: CASTPGRGQGASGANVLTF
DNA: TGTGCCAGCACCCCGGGCAGGGGGCAAGGGGCGTCTGGGGCCAACGTCCTGACTTTC
J: TRBJ2-6
D: TRBD1
V: TRBV6-2/TRBV6-3
size: -

CDR3: CATSHPGGQGFSNIQYF
DNA: TGTGCCACCAGCCACCCCGGAGGACAGGGTTTTTCAAACATTCAGTACTTC
J: TRBJ2-4
D: TRBD1
V: TRBV15
size: -

CDR3: CASSSGQGRETQYF
DNA: TGCGCCAGCAGCTCGGGACAGGGTAGGGAGACCCAGTACTTC
J: TRBJ2-5
D: TRBD1
V: TRBV5-1
size: once

CDR3: CASSRQGNSPLHF
DNA: TGTGCCAGCAGCCGACAGGGTAATTCACCCCTCCACTTT
J: TRBJ1-6
D: TRBD1
V: TRBV7-9
size: few

CDR3: CATSTPQIGRHTEAFF
DNA: TGTGCCACCAGCACCCCTCAGATTGGGCGACACACTGAAGCTTTCTTT
J: TRBJ1-1
D: -
V: TRBV15
size: few